The rows below give T cell receptor beta chains drawn from one sample of a study of T cell responses to AZD1222 COVID-19 vaccine. Profiled with immunoSEQ multiplex PCR; TCRdb holds only in-frame clones, not every one. The repertoire holds around 76,000 clones, with roughly 85% as singletons. The sequenced sample was peripheral blood, obtained on day 0 of AZD1222 vaccination. The receptors shown here come from an adult in good health. Each CDR3 is given with its conserved first and last residue. The D gene is left open where the match is weak. The size field is filled for only some rows; it gives once, few, many or a size class.

J gene,V gene,D gene,clone size,CDR3 DNA,CDR3 protein
TRBJ2-5,TRBV15,TRBD2,NA,TGTGCCACCAGCAGAGACATAGCGGGGGCCCAAGAGACCCAGTACTTC,CATSRDIAGAQETQYF
TRBJ2-5,TRBV2,NA,NA,TGTGCCAGCAGTAGGGGGCAAGAGACCCAGTACTTC,CASSRGQETQYF
TRBJ2-7,TRBV14,TRBD2,once,TGTGCCAGCAGCCTCGGACTAGCGGGAGAGCAGTACTTC,CASSLGLAGEQYF
TRBJ2-1,TRBV5-4,TRBD2,NA,TGTGCCAGCAGCCCTTCCCTGACTAGCGGGGTCGATGAGCAGTTCTTC,CASSPSLTSGVDEQFF
TRBJ2-1,TRBV3-1/TRBV3-2,NA,once,TGTGCCAGCAGCCAAGGCCCCCCCGGGGCCCGAAATGAGCAGTTCTTC,CASSQGPPGARNEQFF
TRBJ1-6,TRBV6-6,TRBD1,NA,TGTGCCAGCAATAAAAGCGGACAGGGAGGTTCACCCCTCCACTTT,CASNKSGQGGSPLHF
TRBJ1-3,TRBV5-1,TRBD1,NA,TGCGCCAGCAGCGTGGGGGACAGGGCAGGAGGAAACACCATATATTTT,CASSVGDRAGGNTIYF
TRBJ1-1,TRBV6-6,NA,NA,TGTGCCAGCACTCCGGGTCGGGGAGTAGGAGTCGCTGAAGCTTTCTTT,CASTPGRGVGVAEAFF
TRBJ2-5,TRBV12-5,NA,NA,TGTGCTAGTGGTTTGGTGGGCAGGGGCTACCAAGAGACCCAGTACTTC,CASGLVGRGYQETQYF
TRBJ2-7,TRBV28,TRBD1,NA,TGTGCCAGCAGAGGACAGGGTAGGACTTCGGCGTTGTACGAGCAGTACTTC,CASRGQGRTSALYEQYF
TRBJ2-3,TRBV5-1,NA,once,TGCGCCAGCAGCTTGCAGGTCGGAGATACGCAGTATTTT,CASSLQVGDTQYF
TRBJ1-2,TRBV29-1,TRBD1,NA,TGCAGCGGAGGACAGGGCCCCGAGGGCTACACCTTC,CSGGQGPEGYTF
TRBJ1-1,TRBV7-9,NA,NA,TGTGCCAGCAGCCCCGGGACATTCTTTGGGGCTTTCTTT,CASSPGTFFGAFF
TRBJ2-2,TRBV11-3,TRBD1,NA,TGTGCCAGCAGCACGGGACAGGGGGCGGCCGGGGAGCTGTTTTTT,CASSTGQGAAGELFF
TRBJ1-2,TRBV28,TRBD1,NA,TGTGCCAGCAGTTCCGGGACAGGGACTAACTATGGCTACACCTTC,CASSSGTGTNYGYTF